A selection of T cell receptor beta chains follows, all from one sample in a study of T cell responses to AZD1222 COVID-19 vaccine. Sequencing was performed with immunoSEQ multiplex PCR; in TCRdb, only in-frame clones are kept and a portion is missing. The data hold tens of thousands of clones, with 70% to 90% observed a single time. The specimen comprised peripheral blood, sampled 28 days after the second AZD1222 dose. The source of these receptors is an adult who received the AZD1222 COVID-19 vaccine. Both conserved end residues are part of each CDR3. The order of the fields is V gene, clone size, D gene, J gene, CDR3 DNA, CDR3 protein. The D gene is left open where the match is weak. Some rows mark clone size as missing; the rest say once, few, many or name a class of expanded clone.

V gene: TRBV12-3/TRBV12-4; clone size: -; D gene: -; J gene: TRBJ1-1; CDR3 DNA: TGTGCCAGCAGTTTAAGGGGGGCACAAGAAGCTTTCTTT; CDR3 protein: CASSLRGAQEAFF
V gene: TRBV19; clone size: -; D gene: TRBD1; J gene: TRBJ2-7; CDR3 DNA: TGTGCCAGTAGTACCTTCGGACAGGTAACCTACGAGCAGTACTTC; CDR3 protein: CASSTFGQVTYEQYF
V gene: TRBV30; clone size: once; D gene: -; J gene: TRBJ1-3; CDR3 DNA: TGTGCCTGGACGGCGCACTCTGGAAACACCATATATTTT; CDR3 protein: CAWTAHSGNTIYF
V gene: TRBV7-3; clone size: once; D gene: -; J gene: TRBJ2-3; CDR3 DNA: TGTGCCAGCAAGGGAGTCAACACAGATACGCAGTATTTT; CDR3 protein: CASKGVNTDTQYF
V gene: TRBV11-3; clone size: -; D gene: -; J gene: TRBJ1-1; CDR3 DNA: TGTGCCAGCAGCTTAAGGACGAACACTGAAGCTTTCTTT; CDR3 protein: CASSLRTNTEAFF
V gene: TRBV18; clone size: few; D gene: -; J gene: TRBJ1-4; CDR3 DNA: TGTGCCAGCTCTACCCCGGGTGAAAAACTGTTTTTT; CDR3 protein: CASSTPGEKLFF
V gene: TRBV5-1; clone size: -; D gene: TRBD2; J gene: TRBJ2-3; CDR3 DNA: TGCGCCAGCAGCTTGACTAGCGGGGTGGGAGATACGCAGTATTTT; CDR3 protein: CASSLTSGVGDTQYF
V gene: TRBV3-1/TRBV3-2; clone size: -; D gene: -; J gene: TRBJ2-6; CDR3 DNA: TGTGCCAGCAGCCAAGCGGGACTCCCTTTTACTGGGGCCAACGTCCTGACTTTC; CDR3 protein: CASSQAGLPFTGANVLTF
V gene: TRBV19; clone size: -; D gene: TRBD1; J gene: TRBJ1-1; CDR3 DNA: TGTGCCAGTAGTCCCCACAGGGGGCTTGTGAGTGAAGCTTTCTTT; CDR3 protein: CASSPHRGLVSEAFF
V gene: TRBV18; clone size: once; D gene: TRBD1; J gene: TRBJ2-7; CDR3 DNA: TGTGCCAGCTCACCGCCAAGGACAGGGGAAGTCTACGAGCAGTACTTC; CDR3 protein: CASSPPRTGEVYEQYF
V gene: TRBV6-5; clone size: -; D gene: TRBD1; J gene: TRBJ2-7; CDR3 DNA: TGTGCCAGCCTGAAACGACAGGGTGGCTCCGAGCAGTACTTC; CDR3 protein: CASLKRQGGSEQYF
V gene: TRBV3-1/TRBV3-2; clone size: -; D gene: -; J gene: TRBJ1-3; CDR3 DNA: TGTGCCAGCAGCCAAGGGCCCCCCGGGAGCGGAAACACCATATATTTT; CDR3 protein: CASSQGPPGSGNTIYF
V gene: TRBV6-5; clone size: -; D gene: -; J gene: TRBJ2-2; CDR3 DNA: TGTGCCAGCAGGCCCCCGGGTAACACCGGGGAGCTGTTTTTT; CDR3 protein: CASRPPGNTGELFF
V gene: TRBV6-5; clone size: -; D gene: TRBD1; J gene: TRBJ1-5; CDR3 DNA: TGTGCCAGCACCGGACAGGGGGGACGGGGGCAGCCCCAGCATTTT; CDR3 protein: CASTGQGGRGQPQHF
V gene: TRBV6-2/TRBV6-3; clone size: -; D gene: -; J gene: TRBJ1-2; CDR3 DNA: TGTGCCAGCAGTTCTCCGGGCAGGGGCTATGGCTACACCTTC; CDR3 protein: CASSSPGRGYGYTF
V gene: TRBV6-5; clone size: once; D gene: TRBD2; J gene: TRBJ2-3; CDR3 DNA: TGTGCCAGCAGTTATCTAGCGGGGGGCACAGATACGCAGTATTTT; CDR3 protein: CASSYLAGGTDTQYF
V gene: TRBV6-4; clone size: once; D gene: -; J gene: TRBJ2-1; CDR3 DNA: TGTGCCAGCAGTGAGCCCGGGGGTGACAATGAGCAGTTCTTC; CDR3 protein: CASSEPGGDNEQFF
V gene: TRBV7-8; clone size: -; D gene: TRBD1; J gene: TRBJ1-1; CDR3 DNA: TGTGCCAGCAGCTTGACAGGGGGAGATACTGAAGCTTTCTTT; CDR3 protein: CASSLTGGDTEAFF
V gene: TRBV7-2; clone size: -; D gene: -; J gene: TRBJ1-5; CDR3 DNA: TGTGCCAGCAGCTTAGCGCGGGAGGGGCCCCAGCATTTT; CDR3 protein: CASSLAREGPQHF
V gene: TRBV19; clone size: once; D gene: -; J gene: TRBJ2-6; CDR3 DNA: TGTGCCAGTATTTATCGTGGATCTGGGGCCAACGTCCTGACTTTC; CDR3 protein: CASIYRGSGANVLTF